What follows are 11 T cell receptor beta chains derived from one specimen sequenced in a study of T-cell reconstitution after alpha-beta-depleted transplantation in children. Using unique molecular identifiers, the investigators prepared the TCRbeta library. TCRdb used MiXCR to reprocess the PCR reads, holding one entry per CDR3 protein. The sample has just under 550,000 distinct CDR3 sequences, 15% to 20% seen once. The sample was PBMCs from the stem cell graft donor, taken from the stem cell graft. The receptor set was obtained from a human donor who donated a stem cell graft to a child with acute lymphoblastic leukemia.

V gene TRBV28 combines with J gene TRBJ1-5; possibly TRBD1 for D (6 bases). V dropped 4 bases and J dropped 3 bases, with 10 bases sitting between them. Germline V gives CDR1 MDHEN, CDR2 SYDVKM. The CDR3 runs 14 residues. The CDR3 region is CASSSDRYNQPQHF. The CDR3 DNA is TGTGCCAGCAGTTCAGACAGGTACAATCAGCCCCAGCATTTT. Using reference TRBV28 and TRBJ1-5 for the parts outside the CDR3, the full variable domain is DVKVTQSSRYLVKRTGEKVFLECVQDMDHENMFWYRQDPGLGLRLIYFSYDVKMKEKGDIPEGYSVSREKKERFSLILESASTNQTSMYLCASSSDRYNQPQHFGDGTRLSIL.

The rearrangement links TRBV27 to TRBJ1-2; D is undetermined. This CDR3 comprises 16 residues. The V gene lost 3 bases and the J gene lost 4 bases, with 18 bases spanning the gap. Germline V gene lookup returns CDR1 MNHEY and CDR2 SMNVEV (reference sequence). CDR3 sequence (DNA): TGTGCCAGCAGTTTGATAGCGGACGTCGGGTTCTATGGCTACACCTTC. This gives the protein CASSLIADVGFYGYTF.

The V gene is TRBV19, the J gene TRBJ1-1; 8 nucleotides align to TRBD1. The trim removed 3 bases at V and 7 bases at J, leaving 10 bases unmatched. CDR3 length: 15 residues. In germline, CDR1 is LNHDA, CDR2 SQIVND (reference sequence). In DNA, the CDR3 is TGTGCCAGTAGTATCGGGACAGGCAATTCCTTTGAAGCTTTCTTT. It is translated as CASSIGTGNSFEAFF.

This clonotype was seen a few times. J is TRBJ1-5 and V is TRBV19; 9 bases align to TRBD1. The germline CDR1 and CDR2 sequences are LNHDA and SQIVND (reference sequence). V was pared by 3 bases and J by 6 bases, with 3 bases of the junction left unmatched. The CDR3 covers 14 residues. CDR3 in amino acids: CASSIGTGFQPQHF. As DNA, the CDR3 is TGTGCCAGTAGTATTGGGACAGGGTTTCAGCCCCAGCATTTT.

CDR3 DNA: TGCAGCGTTGTGCCGGGAAGTCAAGAGACCCAGTACTTC. Amino acids: CSVVPGSQETQYF. The chain links TRBV29-1 to TRBJ2-5; TRBD2 might be the D (5 bases). The germline V gene encodes CDR1 SQVTM and CDR2 ANQGSEA. The CDR3 loop spans 13 amino acids. Trimming left V 4 bases short and J 2 bases short, with 11 bases between.

This clonotype has more than one count but fewer than ten. The V and J genes are TRBV5-1 and TRBJ2-1, with TRBD2 matching over 15 bases. The germline gives CDR1 SGHRS, CDR2 YFSETQ. The CDR3 covers 17 residues. Unmatched junction bases numbered 6, after V lost 4 bases and J lost 4 bases. CDR3 region: CASSQGTSGRFYNEQFF. Written as DNA, the CDR3 is TGCGCCAGCAGCCAAGGGACTAGCGGGAGGTTTTACAATGAGCAGTTCTTC.

V usage is TRBV5-1 and J usage is TRBJ1-2, with 10 bases that match TRBD1. Germline values: CDR1 SGHRS, CDR2 YFSETQ. The CDR3 contains 14 residues. V shed 5 bases, J shed 7 bases, and the junction held 8 bases outside the gene matches. This CDR3 is CASRAGTGDFGYTF. CDR3 nucleotides: TGCGCCAGCAGGGCCGGGACAGGGGATTTTGGCTACACCTTC.

The chain joins TRBV18 to TRBJ2-2; TRBD2 might be the D (5 bases). This CDR3 has 16 residues. Germline CDR1 reads KGHSH; CDR2 reads LQKENI. V was pared by 7 bases and J by 4 bases, with 19 bases between. CDR3 nucleotide sequence: TGTGCCAGCTACGGGGATCCGGGGTCGATCACCGGGGAGCTGTTTTTT. Encoded protein: CASYGDPGSITGELFF.

This clonotype appeared a few times. The gene calls are TRBV19 and TRBJ1-1; D is unresolved. The ends were cut back, 3 bases at V and 5 bases at J, with 10 bases in the middle. Germline CDR1 reads LNHDA; CDR2 reads SQIVND (reference sequence). This CDR3 is built from 13 residues. The CDR3 here is CASSIRYVTEAFF. The DNA of the CDR3 is TGTGCCAGTAGTATTAGGTACGTGACTGAAGCTTTCTTT. Using reference TRBV19 and TRBJ1-1 for the parts outside the CDR3, the full variable domain is DGGITQSPKYLFRKEGQNVTLSCEQNLNHDAMYWYRQDPGQGLRLIYYSQIVNDFQKGDIAEGYSVSREKKESFPLTVTSAQKNPTAFYLCASSIRYVTEAFFGQGTRLTVV.

This rearrangement joins TRBV5-1 to TRBJ2-7, with D possibly being TRBD1 or TRBD2 (6 bases each). The germline V and J ends were trimmed by 4 bases and 6 bases, with 23 bases remaining between them. CDR1 and CDR2 from the germline V gene are SGHRS and YFSETQ. The CDR3 is 16 amino acids. The CDR3 sequence is CASSGWGAVDLREQYF. CDR3 coding DNA: TGCGCCAGCAGCGGCTGGGGGGCGGTCGATCTACGCGAGCAGTACTTC.

This CDR3 is CASRGLAGVFGNEQFF. As DNA, the CDR3 is TGTGCCAGTAGGGGACTAGCGGGAGTCTTCGGCAATGAGCAGTTCTTC. The chain joins TRBV19 to TRBJ2-1; TRBD2 matches 14 bases. Germline loops: CDR1 LNHDA, CDR2 SQIVND (reference sequence). There are 16 residues in the CDR3. The J segment lost 6 bases and the V segment lost 6 bases, leaving 7 bases of the junction unmatched.